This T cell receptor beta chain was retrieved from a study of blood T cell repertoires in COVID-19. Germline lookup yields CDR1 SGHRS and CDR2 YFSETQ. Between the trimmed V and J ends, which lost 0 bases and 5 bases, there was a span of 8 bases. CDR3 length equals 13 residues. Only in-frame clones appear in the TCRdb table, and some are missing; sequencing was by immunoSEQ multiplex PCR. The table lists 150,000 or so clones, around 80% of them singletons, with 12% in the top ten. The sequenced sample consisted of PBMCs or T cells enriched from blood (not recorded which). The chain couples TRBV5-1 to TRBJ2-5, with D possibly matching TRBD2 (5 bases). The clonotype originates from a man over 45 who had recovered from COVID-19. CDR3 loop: CASSLGGSETQYF. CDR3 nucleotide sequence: TGCGCCAGCAGCTTGGGAGGGTCGGAGACCCAGTACTTC.